Each of the 24 T cell receptor beta chains below was sequenced from the same sample in a study of healthy donors' naive CD4 and CD8 T cells. Each TCR library used around 0.5 ug of total RNA and a linear amplification protocol. Each CDR3 protein gets one entry after TCRdb re-called the reads with MiXCR. The sample consists of approximately 200,000 distinct CDR3 sequences, around 70% of them appearing once. The specimen was naive CD4+ and CD8+ T cells sorted from blood, pooled from several donors. The receptors derive from a pool of human donors in good health; the sample pools cells from several healthy donors.

The V gene is TRBV30, the J gene TRBJ2-6; D gene uncertain. The CDR3 runs 13 residues. In germline, CDR1 is GTSNPN, CDR2 SVGIG (reference sequence). V was cut by 0 bases and J by 4 bases, with 4 bases left in between. This CDR3 reads CAWSVRGANVLTF. In DNA form, the CDR3 reads TGTGCCTGGAGTGTACGCGGGGCCAACGTCCTGACTTTC.

This clonotype has only a few counts. CDR3 coding DNA: TGTGCCAGCAGTTACCCAGGGAACACTGAAGCTTTCTTT. Protein sequence: CASSYPGNTEAFF. The chain carries TRBV6-5 and TRBJ1-1, with unresolved D. The CDR3 runs 13 residues. V shed 2 bases and J shed 1 base, with 5 bases lying between them. The germline V gene encodes CDR1 MNHEY and CDR2 SVGAGI.

In its sample, this clonotype was seen a few times. J is TRBJ1-1 and V is TRBV12-5, with unresolved D. Germline values: CDR1 LGHNT, CDR2 FRNRAP. The V end was cut by 3 bases, the J end by 1 base, with 6 bases between. The CDR3 length is 13 residues. CDR3 nucleotide sequence: TGTGCTAGTGGTTTAACGGGGAACACTGAAGCTTTCTTT. It codes for CASGLTGNTEAFF.

The V call is TRBV20-1, the J call TRBJ2-5; 8 bases are a match to TRBD2. This CDR3 has 15 amino acids. Losses at the gene ends were 3 bases for V and 5 bases for J; bases not matched to a gene: 11. Germline V gives CDR1 DFQATT, CDR2 SNEGSKA (reference sequence). The CDR3 nucleotides read TGCAGTGCTAGTCCCCGGGAGGGCCGGGGCGAGACCCAGTACTTC. Amino acid sequence: CSASPREGRGETQYF.

This clonotype has only a few counts. The chain joins TRBV29-1 to TRBJ2-7; 9 positions match TRBD2. The CDR3 runs 13 residues. V lost 1 base and J lost 5; bases outside the gene matches: 3. The V gene's germline CDR1 is SQVTM and CDR2 ANQGSEA. CDR3 DNA sequence: TGCAGCGTTGAAGGGTTAGCGGGAGACGAGCAGTACTTC. Encoded protein: CSVEGLAGDEQYF.

The rearrangement uses TRBV20-1 and TRBJ1-6; D possibly corresponds to TRBD1 (6 bases). Germline V gene data show CDR1 as DFQATT and CDR2 as SNEGSKA (reference sequence). The CDR3 spans 15 residues. Trimming stripped 3 bases from V and 5 bases from J, with 14 bases between. The CDR3 spells CSARAEGGDNSPLHF. DNA for the CDR3: TGCAGTGCTAGGGCGGAAGGGGGAGATAATTCACCCCTCCACTTT.

This clonotype appeared a few times. This chain links TRBV11-1 with TRBJ2-7; 10 bases line up with TRBD2. The CDR3 totals 16 residues. V gave up 3 bases and J gave up 3 bases; unmatched junction bases: 8. Germline CDR1 reads SGHAT; CDR2 reads FQDESV (reference sequence). The CDR3 bases are TGTGCCAGCAGCTTGGACTTTAGCGGGAGGTTCTACGAGCAGTACTTC. Its translation: CASSLDFSGRFYEQYF.

This clonotype has only a few counts. This chain links TRBV19 with TRBJ2-7; TRBD2 aligns across 9 bases. V lost 3 bases, J lost 2 bases, and 14 bases stayed unmatched. Germline CDR1 reads LNHDA; CDR2 reads SQIVND (reference sequence). The CDR3 sequence is 18 residues long. CDR3: CASSMTSGRTAPAYEQYF. CDR3 DNA: TGTGCCAGTAGTATGACGAGCGGGAGGACAGCCCCGGCCTACGAGCAGTACTTC.

This clonotype was picked up a small number of times. The CDR3 loop reads CASSFWGGEQYV. Written as DNA, the CDR3 is TGTGCCAGCAGCTTCTGGGGAGGCGAGCAGTACGTC. V gene TRBV11-3 combines with J gene TRBJ2-7; a weak D match, TRBD2 (6 bases). The germline V and J ends were trimmed by 3 bases and 6 bases, with 9 bases remaining between them. Germline CDR1 and CDR2: SGHNT and YENEEA. This CDR3 has 12 amino acids.

This sequence joins TRBV5-1 and TRBJ1-2; D possibly corresponds to TRBD1 (6 bases). V lost 0 bases and J lost 7, with 13 bases in between. This CDR3 region has 14 residues. The germline CDR1 and CDR2 sequences are SGHRS and YFSETQ. CDR3 sequence (DNA): TGCGCCAGCAGCTTGGTAGTTGGGGGCCGTGGCTACACCTTC. It codes for CASSLVVGGRGYTF.

The chain has TRBV29-1 and TRBJ1-2; 8 bases are shared with TRBD1. The length of the CDR3 is 13 residues. Germline CDR1 and CDR2: SQVTM and ANQGSEA. Trimming removed 5 bases from V and 4 bases from J; junction bases left unmatched: 6. The CDR3 region is CSVPGQGLYGYTF. The CDR3 coding sequence is TGCAGCGTTCCCGGACAGGGCCTCTATGGCTACACCTTC.

For the CDR3, the DNA is TGTGCCAGTAGCTCCCGTGGGCAGGGAAACGGGTACTATGGCTACACCTTC. Translation: CASSSRGQGNGYYGYTF. The gene calls are TRBV19 and TRBJ1-2; D might be TRBD1 (5 bases). Germline CDR1 is LNHDA and CDR2 is SQIVND (reference sequence). The CDR3 totals 17 residues. Trimming cost V 6 bases and J 3 bases, with 23 bases left between them.

The CDR3 loop is CASSSSPGPQHF. In DNA, the CDR3 is TGTGCCAGCAGTTCGTCTCCCGGGCCCCAGCATTTT. The J gene is TRBJ1-5, the V gene TRBV12-3 or TRBV12-4, with D hard to call. CDR3 size: 12 residues. V lost 4 bases, J lost 9 bases, and 10 bases lay in between.

The chain has TRBV4-1 and TRBJ2-7; 7 bases line up with TRBD2. V lost 1 base to trimming and J lost 7 bases; unmatched junction nucleotides: 16. The CDR3 runs 17 residues. Germline V gives CDR1 MGHRA, CDR2 YSYEKL. In nucleotides, the CDR3 is TGCGCCAGCAGCCAAGTGGGAGGGCTAGCGCAAGGTCGTGAGCAGTACTTC. Translating gives CASSQVGGLAQGREQYF.

The rearrangement links TRBV15 to TRBJ2-1; maybe TRBD2 (6 bases). V was pared by 6 bases and J by 8 bases, with 14 bases between. Germline V gives CDR1 LNHNV, CDR2 YYDKDF (reference sequence). This CDR3 contains 13 residues. DNA for the CDR3: TGTGCCACCAGAGCACTAGGAGGGGATGAGCAGTTCTTC. The encoded protein is CATRALGGDEQFF.

The V and J genes are TRBV6-5 and TRBJ2-3, with 8 nucleotides matching TRBD2. This CDR3 has 15 amino acids. The germline V gene has CDR1 MNHEY and CDR2 SVGAGI. V was pared by 6 bases and J by 6 bases, with 11 bases of the junction left unmatched. CDR3 amino acids: CASSATGLERDTQYF. The CDR3 nucleotides read TGTGCCAGCAGCGCAACGGGACTAGAGCGGGATACGCAGTATTTT.

This rearrangement joins TRBV12-3 or TRBV12-4 to TRBJ2-1, with a tentative D call TRBD1 (6 bases). The CDR3 length is 13 residues. Trimming removed 6 bases from V and 6 bases from J, with 12 bases in between. In DNA, the CDR3 is TGTGCCAGCAGAGAAAGGGGGTTCAATGAGCAGTTCTTC. Its translation: CASRERGFNEQFF.

The V call is TRBV27, the J call TRBJ2-5; D is possibly TRBD1 or TRBD2 (5 bases each). Trimming removed 11 bases from V and 5 bases from J, with 21 bases in between. The CDR3 has 14 amino acids. Germline values: CDR1 MNHEY, CDR2 SMNVEV (reference sequence). In nucleotides, the CDR3 is TGTGCCGCCGGGGCAAGGGCCCTAGGGGAGACCCAGTACTTC. Its protein is CAAGARALGETQYF.

The rearrangement links TRBV4-3 to TRBJ2-1, with TRBD2 identical over 10 bases. The length of the CDR3 is 17 residues. Germline V gene lookup returns CDR1 LGHNA and CDR2 YSLEER. Trimming cost V 0 bases and J 7 bases; bases outside gene matches: 9. CDR3 amino acids: CASSQDRGTSGINEQFF. CDR3 nucleotide sequence: TGCGCCAGCAGCCAAGATCGGGGAACTAGCGGGATTAATGAGCAGTTCTTC.

This clonotype was detected only once. The rearrangement joins TRBV5-4 to TRBJ2-1; 12 bases align to TRBD2. The germline gives CDR1 SGHNT, CDR2 YYREEE (reference sequence). The CDR3 is 14 residues long. The V gene end was trimmed by 2 bases and the J gene end by 9 bases; junction bases not matched to a gene: 3. CDR3 coding DNA: TGTGCCAGCAGCTTCGGACTAGCGGGATCTGAGCAGTTCTTC. It translates to CASSFGLAGSEQFF.

This clonotype was picked up a small number of times. The gene calls are TRBV5-6 and TRBJ2-5; D not certain. The V end was cut by 2 bases, the J end by 4 bases, with 9 bases between. From germline, CDR1 is SGHDT and CDR2 YYEEEE. The length of the CDR3 is 13 residues. The CDR3 reads CASSFWMVETQYF. CDR3 DNA sequence: TGTGCCAGCAGCTTTTGGATGGTAGAGACCCAGTACTTC.

The chain recombines TRBV10-3 with TRBJ1-5; D gene uncertain. Per germline, CDR1 ENHRY and CDR2 SYGVKD. V lost 3 bases to trimming and J lost 0 bases, with 9 bases between them. This CDR3 has 15 residues. Here the CDR3 reads CAISDGEYSNQPQHF. DNA for the CDR3: TGTGCCATCAGTGATGGAGAGTATAGCAATCAGCCCCAGCATTTT.

The sample holds a few counts of this clonotype. One end of the junction is discordant with germline, which a read error may explain. The J gene is TRBJ2-3, the V gene TRBV29-1, with D possibly called TRBD1 or TRBD2 (5 bases each). CDR3 length: 11 residues. Germline loops: CDR1 SQVTM, CDR2 ANQGSEA. CDR3 protein: CSVEGRDAWHF. The CDR3 region has the DNA TGCAGCGTGGAAGGCCGGGACGCGTGGCATTTT.

The chain is built from TRBV14 and TRBJ1-2; D gene unclear. The ends were cut back, 0 bases at V and 13 bases at J, with 12 bases in the middle. The CDR3 is 12 amino acids. Germline loops: CDR1 SGHDN, CDR2 FVKESK. CDR3 loop: CASSQDQFGSTF. Here the CDR3 DNA reads TGTGCCAGCAGCCAAGATCAGTTCGGAAGCACCTTC.